This T cell receptor (beta chain) came from a study of blood T cell repertoires in COVID-19. Turning to the study itself: The United States, Italy and Spain provided the acute and convalescent COVID-19 samples. T cells, B-cell-depleted T cells, or PBMCs provided the cDNA or gDNA that served as material.

Authors' data handling: Estimates of nucleated cell counts were drawn from the amplification of reference gene primers. Clones were read by immunoSEQ multiplex PCR, and TCRdb kept only the in-frame ones, dropping some. The V and J calls and clone size are taken from that table; D and trimming were inferred from the DNA. Here the sample spans approximately 350,000 clones, about 93% being singletons. Between the trimmed V and J ends, which lost 4 bases and 6 bases, there was a span of 24 bases. This CDR3 has 18 residues. CDR1 and CDR2 (germline): MGHRA, YSYEKL. Source material: peripheral blood. The V call is TRBV4-1, the J call TRBJ2-2, with a tentative D call TRBD1 (6 bases). The source of this sequence is a woman aged 18-35 years who had recovered from COVID-19. CDR3 nucleotide sequence: TGCGCCAGCAGCCCCCAAGGGGGAATAGGGCGAGCTGCCGGGGAGCTGTTTTTT. This encodes CASSPQGGIGRAAGELFF.